The clone carrying this TCR beta chain was seen more than once but under ten times. The target antigen is unknown. This record belongs to a study of CD8 T cells in ankylosing spondylitis. Regarding the study as a whole: For ankylosing spondylitis blood, a TCR beta motif of roughly 8 highly homologous variants appeared characteristic. Disease-linked clones bore a CD8+ phenotype and were relatively rare in peripheral blood. Clones linked to disease were reported to show significant enrichment in matched ankylosing spondylitis synovial fluid.

As the method for making TCR beta libraries, quantitative 5'-RACE with molecular barcodes was used. Using its own MiXCR run on the 5' RACE reads, TCRdb lists one record per CDR3 protein. The table shows some 340,000 distinct CDR3 sequences, with roughly 14% occurring only once. CDR3 length: 13 amino acids. Germline-derived CDR1 and CDR2 are MNHEY and SVGAGI. Deletions cut 5 bases from V and 6 bases from J, with 13 bases between. The sample was blood, either unsorted or a sorted T cell fraction (not recorded which). This chain links TRBV6-5 with TRBJ1-2, with no clear D. This sequence originates from a male donor with ankylosing spondylitis or in good health (not recorded which). CDR3 nucleotide sequence: TGTGCCAGCAGTCTACCGGACTTCCATGGCTACACCTTC. Its protein is CASSLPDFHGYTF.